Presented here are 2 T cell receptor beta chains from one specimen sequenced in a study of T cell changes during pregnancy in multiple sclerosis. TCRdb's copy holds only in-frame clones and misses some; the assay was immunoSEQ multiplex PCR. The sample yields 90,000 or so clones, more than 85% seen once. Sample: peripheral blood, taken in the first trimester of pregnancy. These receptors originate from a female donor in good health, enrolled as a control in a pregnancy study.

V usage is TRBV1 and J usage is TRBJ1-5. TRBV1 is annotated as a pseudogene. The CDR3 contains 10 residues. In DNA, the CDR3 is TGCTTCGGTAGCAATCAGCCCCAGCATTTT. Protein: CFGSNQPQHF.

The chain carries TRBV6-6 and TRBJ1-1, with D possibly TRBD1 on 5 matching bases. The ends were cut back, 2 bases at V and 5 bases at J, with 9 bases in the middle. CDR3 length: 13 amino acids. Germline CDR1 and CDR2: MNHNY and SVGAGI (reference sequence). The CDR3 region is CASSYGGGTEAFF. The CDR3 nucleotides read TGTGCCAGCAGTTACGGGGGGGGGACTGAAGCTTTCTTT.